This entry describes one T cell receptor beta chain. The germline V gene encodes CDR1 SGHKS and CDR2 YYEKEE (reference sequence). V dropped 3 bases and J dropped 3 bases, with 13 bases sitting between them. The CDR3 contains 15 residues. The data stem from a study of blood T cell repertoires in COVID-19. The method was immunoSEQ multiplex PCR; TCRdb's version includes in-frame clones alone and lacks a portion of them. This table holds 130,000 or so clones, roughly 84% found once. This receptor was obtained from a man in his sixties with acute or convalescent COVID-19. Sequenced sample: peripheral blood. This chain connects TRBV5-5 to TRBJ1-5; D is uncertain. The CDR3 sequence is CASSSTQAYNQPQHF. As DNA, the CDR3 is TGTGCCAGCAGCTCAACCCAGGCATACAATCAGCCCCAGCATTTT.